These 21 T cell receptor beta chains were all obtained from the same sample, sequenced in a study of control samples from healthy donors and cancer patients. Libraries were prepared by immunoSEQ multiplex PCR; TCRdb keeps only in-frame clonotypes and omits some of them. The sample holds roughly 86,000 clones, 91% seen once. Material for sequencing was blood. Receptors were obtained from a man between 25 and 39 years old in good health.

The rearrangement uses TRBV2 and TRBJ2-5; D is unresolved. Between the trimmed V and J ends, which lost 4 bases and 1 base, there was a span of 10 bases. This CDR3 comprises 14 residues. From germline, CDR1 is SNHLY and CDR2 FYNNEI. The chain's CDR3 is CASSAEWVQETQYF. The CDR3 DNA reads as TGTGCCAGCAGTGCCGAATGGGTCCAAGAGACCCAGTACTTC.

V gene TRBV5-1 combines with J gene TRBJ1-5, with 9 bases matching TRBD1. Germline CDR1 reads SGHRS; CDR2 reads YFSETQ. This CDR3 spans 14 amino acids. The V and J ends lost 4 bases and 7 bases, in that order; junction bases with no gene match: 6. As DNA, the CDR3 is TGCGCCAGCAGCCCCGGACAGGGGAGGCAGCCCCAGCATTTT. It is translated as CASSPGQGRQPQHF.

The CDR3 nucleotides read TGTGCCAGCAGTCGGGGCGTTACCGGGGAGCTGTTTTTT. It codes for CASSRGVTGELFF. The rearrangement uses TRBV12-3 or TRBV12-4 and TRBJ2-2; possibly TRBD1 or TRBD2 for D (5 bases each). V shed 5 bases and J shed 5 bases, with 9 bases lying between them. The CDR3 has 13 residues.

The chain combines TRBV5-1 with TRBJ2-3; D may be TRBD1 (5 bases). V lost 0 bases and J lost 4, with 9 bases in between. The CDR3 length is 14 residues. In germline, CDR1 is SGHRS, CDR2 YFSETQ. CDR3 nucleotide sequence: TGCGCCAGCAGCTTGGGGACACCGGCAGATACGCAGTATTTT. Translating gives CASSLGTPADTQYF. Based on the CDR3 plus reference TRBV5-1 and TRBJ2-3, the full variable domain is KAGVTQTPRYLIKTRGQQVTLSCSPISGHRSVSWYQQTPGQGLQFLFEYFSETQRNKGNFPGRFSGRQFSNSRSEMNVSTLELGDSALYLCASSLGTPADTQYFGPGTRLTVL.

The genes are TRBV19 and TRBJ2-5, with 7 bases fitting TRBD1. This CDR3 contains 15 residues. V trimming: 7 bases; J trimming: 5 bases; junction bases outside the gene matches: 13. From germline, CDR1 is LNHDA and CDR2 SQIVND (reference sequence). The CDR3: CASNNLGGEGETQYF. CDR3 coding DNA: TGTGCCAGTAACAATCTAGGGGGCGAAGGGGAGACCCAGTACTTC. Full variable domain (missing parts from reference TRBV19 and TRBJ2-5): DGGITQSPKYLFRKEGQNVTLSCEQNLNHDAMYWYRQDPGQGLRLIYYSQIVNDFQKGDIAEGYSVSREKKESFPLTVTSAQKNPTAFYLCASNNLGGEGETQYFGPGTRLLVL.

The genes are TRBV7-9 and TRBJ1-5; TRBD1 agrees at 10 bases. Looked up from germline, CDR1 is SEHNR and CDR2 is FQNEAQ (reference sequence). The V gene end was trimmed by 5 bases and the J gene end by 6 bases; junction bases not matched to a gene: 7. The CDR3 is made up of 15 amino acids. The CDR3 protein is CASSATGGGGQPQHF. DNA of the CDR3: TGTGCCAGCAGCGCGACAGGGGGCGGCGGTCAGCCCCAGCATTTT.

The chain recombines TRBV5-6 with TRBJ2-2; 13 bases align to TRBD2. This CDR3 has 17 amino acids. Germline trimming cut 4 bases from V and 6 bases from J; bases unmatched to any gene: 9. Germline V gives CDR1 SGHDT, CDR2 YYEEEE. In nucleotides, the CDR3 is TGTGCCAGCAGCCCGGCCAGGACTAGCGGGAGAGCCGGGGAGCTGTTTTTT. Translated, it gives CASSPARTSGRAGELFF.

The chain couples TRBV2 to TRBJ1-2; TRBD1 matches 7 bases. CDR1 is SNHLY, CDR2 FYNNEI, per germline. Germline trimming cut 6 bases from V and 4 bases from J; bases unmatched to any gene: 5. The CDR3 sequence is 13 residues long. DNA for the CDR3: TGTGCCAGCAGGGAACAGGGGCCCTATGGCTACACCTTC. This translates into CASREQGPYGYTF.

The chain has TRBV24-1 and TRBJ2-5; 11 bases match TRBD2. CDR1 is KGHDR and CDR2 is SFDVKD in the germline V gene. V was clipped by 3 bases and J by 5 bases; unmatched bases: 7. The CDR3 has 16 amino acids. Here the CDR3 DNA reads TGTGCCACCAGTGATGCCACTAGCGGGAGTCGGGAGACCCAGTACTTC. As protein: CATSDATSGSRETQYF.

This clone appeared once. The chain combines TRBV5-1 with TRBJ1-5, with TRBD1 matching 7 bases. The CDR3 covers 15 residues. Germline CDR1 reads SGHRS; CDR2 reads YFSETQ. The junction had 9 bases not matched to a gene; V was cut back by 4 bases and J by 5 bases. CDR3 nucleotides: TGCGCCAGCAGCCTCGGGACAGATCCGTATCAGCCCCAGCATTTT. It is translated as CASSLGTDPYQPQHF. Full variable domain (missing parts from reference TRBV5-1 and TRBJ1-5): KAGVTQTPRYLIKTRGQQVTLSCSPISGHRSVSWYQQTPGQGLQFLFEYFSETQRNKGNFPGRFSGRQFSNSRSEMNVSTLELGDSALYLCASSLGTDPYQPQHFGDGTRLSIL.

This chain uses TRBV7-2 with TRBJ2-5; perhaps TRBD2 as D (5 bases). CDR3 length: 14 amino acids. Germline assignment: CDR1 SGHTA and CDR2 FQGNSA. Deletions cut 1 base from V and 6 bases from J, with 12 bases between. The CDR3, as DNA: TGTGCCAGCAGCTTAGTCGGAGGTTCCCAGACCCAGTACTTC. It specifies CASSLVGGSQTQYF.

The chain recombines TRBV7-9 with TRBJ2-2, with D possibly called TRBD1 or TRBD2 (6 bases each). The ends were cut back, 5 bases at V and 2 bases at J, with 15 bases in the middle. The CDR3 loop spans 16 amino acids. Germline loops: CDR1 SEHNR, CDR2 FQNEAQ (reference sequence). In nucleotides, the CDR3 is TGTGCCAGCAGCCCCCCCCGGGGGCCAAACACCGGGGAGCTGTTTTTT. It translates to CASSPPRGPNTGELFF.

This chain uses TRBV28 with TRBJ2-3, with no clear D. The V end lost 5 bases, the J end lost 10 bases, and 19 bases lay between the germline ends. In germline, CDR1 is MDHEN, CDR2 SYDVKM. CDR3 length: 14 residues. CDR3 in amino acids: CASSVTTTGFSQYF. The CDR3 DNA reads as TGTGCCAGCAGTGTAACTACCACCGGTTTTTCGCAGTATTTT. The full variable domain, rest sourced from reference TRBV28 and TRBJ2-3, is DVKVTQSSRYLVKRTGEKVFLECVQDMDHENMFWYRQDPGLGLRLIYFSYDVKMKEKGDIPEGYSVSREKKERFSLILESASTNQTSMYLCASSVTTTGFSQYFGPGTRLTVL.

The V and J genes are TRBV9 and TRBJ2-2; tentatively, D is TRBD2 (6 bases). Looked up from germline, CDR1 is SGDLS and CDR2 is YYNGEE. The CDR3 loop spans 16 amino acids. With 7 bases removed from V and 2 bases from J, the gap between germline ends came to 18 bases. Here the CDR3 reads CASGPGSRINTGELFF. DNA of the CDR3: TGTGCCAGCGGCCCCGGGAGCAGGATAAACACCGGGGAGCTGTTTTTT.

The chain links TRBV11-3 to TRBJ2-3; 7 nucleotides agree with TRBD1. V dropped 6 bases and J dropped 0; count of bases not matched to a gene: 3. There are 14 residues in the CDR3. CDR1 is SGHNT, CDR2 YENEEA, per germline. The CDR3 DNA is TGTGCCAGCAGTTTGGACAGGAGCACAGATACGCAGTATTTT. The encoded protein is CASSLDRSTDTQYF.

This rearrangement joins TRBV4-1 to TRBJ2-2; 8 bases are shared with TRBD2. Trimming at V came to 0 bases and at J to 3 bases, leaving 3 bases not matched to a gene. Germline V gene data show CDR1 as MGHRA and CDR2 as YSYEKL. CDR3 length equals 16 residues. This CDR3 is CASSQERTSYTGELFF. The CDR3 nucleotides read TGCGCCAGCAGCCAAGAAAGGACTAGCTACACCGGGGAGCTGTTTTTT.

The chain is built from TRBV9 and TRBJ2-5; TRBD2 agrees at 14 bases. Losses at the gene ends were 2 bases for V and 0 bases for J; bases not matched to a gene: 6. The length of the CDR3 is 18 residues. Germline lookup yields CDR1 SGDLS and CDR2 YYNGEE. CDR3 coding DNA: TGTGCCAGCAGCGTCGGGACTAGCGGGGGCCCGTACCAAGAGACCCAGTACTTC. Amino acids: CASSVGTSGGPYQETQYF.

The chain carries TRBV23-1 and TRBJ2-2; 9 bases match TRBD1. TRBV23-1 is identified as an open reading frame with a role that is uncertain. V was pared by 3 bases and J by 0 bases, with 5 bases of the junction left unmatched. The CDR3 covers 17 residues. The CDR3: CASSQGNRGPNTGELFF. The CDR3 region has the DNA TGCGCCAGCAGTCAGGGGAACAGGGGGCCGAACACCGGGGAGCTGTTTTTT.

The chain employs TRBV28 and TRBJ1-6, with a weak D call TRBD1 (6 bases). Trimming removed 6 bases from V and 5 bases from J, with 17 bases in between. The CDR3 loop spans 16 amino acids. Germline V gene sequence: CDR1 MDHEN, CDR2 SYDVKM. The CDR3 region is CASSGQTKANNSPLHF. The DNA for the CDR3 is TGTGCCAGCAGCGGACAGACGAAGGCCAATAATTCACCCCTCCACTTT.

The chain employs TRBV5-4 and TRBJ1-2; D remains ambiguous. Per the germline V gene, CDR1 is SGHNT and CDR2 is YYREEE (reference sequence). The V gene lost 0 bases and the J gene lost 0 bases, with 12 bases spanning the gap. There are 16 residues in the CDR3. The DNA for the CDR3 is TGTGCCAGCAGCTTGGAAGGGCCATTAGCTAACTATGGCTACACCTTC. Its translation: CASSLEGPLANYGYTF.

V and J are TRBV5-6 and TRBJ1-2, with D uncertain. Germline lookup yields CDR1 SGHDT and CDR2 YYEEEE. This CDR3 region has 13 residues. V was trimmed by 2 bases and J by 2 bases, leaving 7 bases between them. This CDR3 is CASSFPGNYGYTF. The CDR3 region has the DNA TGTGCCAGCAGCTTCCCCGGAAACTATGGCTACACCTTC.